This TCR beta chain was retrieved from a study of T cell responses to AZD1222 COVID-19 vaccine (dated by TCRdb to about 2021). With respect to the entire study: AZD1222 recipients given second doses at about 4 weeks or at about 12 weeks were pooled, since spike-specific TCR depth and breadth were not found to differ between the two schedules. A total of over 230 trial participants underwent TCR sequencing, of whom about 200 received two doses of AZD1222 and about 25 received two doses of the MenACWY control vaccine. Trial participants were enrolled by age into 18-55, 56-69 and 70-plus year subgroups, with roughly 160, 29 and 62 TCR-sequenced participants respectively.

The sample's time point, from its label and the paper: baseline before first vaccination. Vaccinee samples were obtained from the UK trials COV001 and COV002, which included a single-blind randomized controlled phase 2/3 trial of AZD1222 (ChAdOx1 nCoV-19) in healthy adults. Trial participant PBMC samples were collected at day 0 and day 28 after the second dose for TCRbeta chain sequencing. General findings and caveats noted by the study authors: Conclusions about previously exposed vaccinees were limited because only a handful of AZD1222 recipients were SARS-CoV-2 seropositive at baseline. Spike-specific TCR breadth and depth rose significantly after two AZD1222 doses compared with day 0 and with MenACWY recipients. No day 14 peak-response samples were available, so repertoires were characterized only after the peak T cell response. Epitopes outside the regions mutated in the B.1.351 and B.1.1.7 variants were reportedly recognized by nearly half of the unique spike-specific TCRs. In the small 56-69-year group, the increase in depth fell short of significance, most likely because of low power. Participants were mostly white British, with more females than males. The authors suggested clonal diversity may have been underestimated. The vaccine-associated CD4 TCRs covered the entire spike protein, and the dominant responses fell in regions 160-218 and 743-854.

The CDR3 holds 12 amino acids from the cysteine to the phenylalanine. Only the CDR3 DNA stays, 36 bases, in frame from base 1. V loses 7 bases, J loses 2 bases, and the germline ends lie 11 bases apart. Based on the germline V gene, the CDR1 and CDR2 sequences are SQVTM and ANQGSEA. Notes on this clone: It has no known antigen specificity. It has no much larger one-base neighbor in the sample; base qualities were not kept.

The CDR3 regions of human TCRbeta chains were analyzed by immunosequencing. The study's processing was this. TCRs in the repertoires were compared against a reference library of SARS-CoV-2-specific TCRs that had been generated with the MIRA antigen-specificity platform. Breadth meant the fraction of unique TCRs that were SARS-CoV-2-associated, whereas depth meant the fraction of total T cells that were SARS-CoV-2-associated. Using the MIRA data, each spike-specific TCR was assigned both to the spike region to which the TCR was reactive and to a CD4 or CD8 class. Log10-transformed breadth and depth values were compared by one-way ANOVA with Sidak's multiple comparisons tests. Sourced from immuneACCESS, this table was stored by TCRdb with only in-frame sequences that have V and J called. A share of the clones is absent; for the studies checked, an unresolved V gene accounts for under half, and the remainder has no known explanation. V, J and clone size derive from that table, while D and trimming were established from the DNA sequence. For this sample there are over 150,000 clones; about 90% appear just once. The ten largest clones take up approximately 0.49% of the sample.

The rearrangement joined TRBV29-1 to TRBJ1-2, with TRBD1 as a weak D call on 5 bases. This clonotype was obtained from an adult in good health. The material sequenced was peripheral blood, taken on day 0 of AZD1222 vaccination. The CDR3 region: CSGTWGNYGYTF. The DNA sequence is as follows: TGCAGCGGTACGTGGGGGAACTATGGCTACACCTTC.